This TCR beta chain was retrieved from a study of siplizumab effects on memory and regulatory T cells. Study findings and constraints: Relative to controls at around 29%, mappable alloreactive CD4+ clones exhibited a mean Treg-derived proportion of approximately 70% with siplizumab. An assignable naive or memory phenotype was lacking in roughly 75-97% of proliferating CD4+ or CD8+ clones. Significantly reduced by siplizumab was the cumulative frequency of alloreactive sequences, namely those traceable to unstimulated CD4+ memory cells.

This clone was detected only a few times. What it binds is not known. The germline V gene has CDR1 SNHLY and CDR2 FYNNEI. This CDR3 is 11 amino acids long. With 7 bases removed from V and 0 bases from J, the gap between germline ends came to 3 bases. Here immunoSEQ multiplex PCR was the method, and the copy in TCRdb shows in-frame clones only, minus some. The sample includes approximately 58,000 clones, approximately 93% of them seen just once. V is TRBV2 and J is TRBJ1-1; no definite D call. This receptor was obtained from a human donor in good health. The sample consisted of CD8+ T cells sorted from blood. The CDR3 region has the DNA TGTGCCAGCATGGTGAACACTGAAGCTTTCTTT. This gives the protein CASMVNTEAFF.